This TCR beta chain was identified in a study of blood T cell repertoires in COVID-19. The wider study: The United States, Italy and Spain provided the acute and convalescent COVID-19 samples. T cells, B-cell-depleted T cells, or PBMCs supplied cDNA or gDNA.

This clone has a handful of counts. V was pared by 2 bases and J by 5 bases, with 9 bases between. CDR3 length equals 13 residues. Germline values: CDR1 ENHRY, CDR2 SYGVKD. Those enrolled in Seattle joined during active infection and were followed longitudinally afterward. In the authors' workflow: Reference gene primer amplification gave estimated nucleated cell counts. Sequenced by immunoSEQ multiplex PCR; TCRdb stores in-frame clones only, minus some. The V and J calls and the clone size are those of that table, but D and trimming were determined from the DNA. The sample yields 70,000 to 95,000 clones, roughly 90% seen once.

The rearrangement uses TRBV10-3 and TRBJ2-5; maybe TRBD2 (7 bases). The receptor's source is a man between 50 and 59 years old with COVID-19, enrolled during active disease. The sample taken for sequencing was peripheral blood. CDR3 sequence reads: CAISEGGAETQYF. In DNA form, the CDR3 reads TGTGCCATCAGTGAGGGGGGGGCGGAGACCCAGTACTTC.